The T cell receptor (beta chain) described here comes from a study of blood T cell repertoires in COVID-19. Background on the study: The analysed material was cDNA or gDNA that came from T cells, B-cell-depleted T cells, or PBMCs.

This CDR3 has 13 amino acids. CDR1 and CDR2 from the germline V gene are SNHLY and FYNNEI. The V end was cut by 6 bases, the J end by 11 bases, with 17 bases between. Profiled with immunoSEQ multiplex PCR; TCRdb holds only in-frame clones, not every one. This sample has roughly 200,000 clones; about 70% occur once, and the top ten carry roughly 8.8%. The sequence came from a woman in her fifties or sixties with active or convalescent COVID-19. The V gene is TRBV2, the J gene TRBJ1-5; maybe TRBD1 (5 bases). Sequencing was performed on peripheral blood. The DNA for the CDR3 is TGTGCCAGCAGATGGGACTCCACGTTTTCCCAGCATTTT. Translated: CASRWDSTFSQHF.